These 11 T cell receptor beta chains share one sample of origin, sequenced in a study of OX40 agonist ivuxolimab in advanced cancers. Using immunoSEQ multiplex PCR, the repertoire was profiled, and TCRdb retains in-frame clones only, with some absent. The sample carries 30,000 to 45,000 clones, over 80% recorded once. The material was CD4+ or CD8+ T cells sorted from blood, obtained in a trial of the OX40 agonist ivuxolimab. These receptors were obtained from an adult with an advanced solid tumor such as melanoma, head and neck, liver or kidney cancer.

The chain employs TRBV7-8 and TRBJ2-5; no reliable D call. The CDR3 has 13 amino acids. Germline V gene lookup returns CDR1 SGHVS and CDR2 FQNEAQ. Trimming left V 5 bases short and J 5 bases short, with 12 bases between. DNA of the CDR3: TGTGCCAGCAGCCGACCAACTCGTGAGACCCAGTACTTC. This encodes CASSRPTRETQYF.

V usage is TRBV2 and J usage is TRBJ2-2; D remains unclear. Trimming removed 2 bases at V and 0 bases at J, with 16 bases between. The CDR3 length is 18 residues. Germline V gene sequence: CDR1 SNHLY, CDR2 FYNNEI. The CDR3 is CASSESPVEVTNTGELFF. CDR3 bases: TGTGCCAGCAGTGAATCCCCGGTTGAGGTGACGAACACCGGGGAGCTGTTTTTT.

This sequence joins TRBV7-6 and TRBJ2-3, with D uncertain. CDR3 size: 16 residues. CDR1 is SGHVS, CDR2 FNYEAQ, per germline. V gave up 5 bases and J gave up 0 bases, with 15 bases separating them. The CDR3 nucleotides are TGTGCCAGCAGCCCCCGAGGAAGGGAAAGCACAGATACGCAGTATTTT. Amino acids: CASSPRGRESTDTQYF.

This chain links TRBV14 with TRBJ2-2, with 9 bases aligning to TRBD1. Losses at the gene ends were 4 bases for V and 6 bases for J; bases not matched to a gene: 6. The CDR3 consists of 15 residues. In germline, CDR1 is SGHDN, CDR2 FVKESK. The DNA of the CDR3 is TGTGCCAGCAGCCGAATGACAGGGGGGTCCGGGGAGCTGTTTTTT. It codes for CASSRMTGGSGELFF.

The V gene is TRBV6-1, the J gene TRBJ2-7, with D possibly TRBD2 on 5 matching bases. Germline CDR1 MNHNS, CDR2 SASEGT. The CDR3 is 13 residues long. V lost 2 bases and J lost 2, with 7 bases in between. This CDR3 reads CASSELGAYEQYF. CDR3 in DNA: TGTGCCAGCAGTGAACTCGGGGCCTACGAGCAGTACTTC.

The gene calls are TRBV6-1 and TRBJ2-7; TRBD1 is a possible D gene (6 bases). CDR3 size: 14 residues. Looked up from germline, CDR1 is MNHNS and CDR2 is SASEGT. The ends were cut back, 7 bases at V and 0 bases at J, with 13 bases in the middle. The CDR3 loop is CASTLGDISYEQYF. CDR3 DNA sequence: TGTGCCAGCACCCTAGGGGACATCTCCTACGAGCAGTACTTC.

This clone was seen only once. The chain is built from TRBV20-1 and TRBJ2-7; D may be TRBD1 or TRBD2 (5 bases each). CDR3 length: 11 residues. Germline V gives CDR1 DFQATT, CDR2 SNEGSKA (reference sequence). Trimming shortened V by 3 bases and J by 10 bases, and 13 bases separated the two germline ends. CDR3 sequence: CSASWDGRQYF. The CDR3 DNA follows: TGCAGTGCTAGTTGGGACGGACGACAGTACTTC.

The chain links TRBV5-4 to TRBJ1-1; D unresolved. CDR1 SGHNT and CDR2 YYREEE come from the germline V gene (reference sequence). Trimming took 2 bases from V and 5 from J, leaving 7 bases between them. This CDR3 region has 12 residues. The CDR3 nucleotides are TGTGCCAGCAGCTTCCTGGGGACTGAAGCTTTCTTT. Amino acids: CASSFLGTEAFF.

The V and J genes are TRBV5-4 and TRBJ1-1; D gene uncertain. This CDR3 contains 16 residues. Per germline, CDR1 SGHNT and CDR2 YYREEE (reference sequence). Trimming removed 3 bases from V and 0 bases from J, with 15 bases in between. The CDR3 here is CASSSSRTDLNTEAFF. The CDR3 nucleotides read TGTGCCAGCAGCTCATCCCGGACGGATTTGAACACTGAAGCTTTCTTT.

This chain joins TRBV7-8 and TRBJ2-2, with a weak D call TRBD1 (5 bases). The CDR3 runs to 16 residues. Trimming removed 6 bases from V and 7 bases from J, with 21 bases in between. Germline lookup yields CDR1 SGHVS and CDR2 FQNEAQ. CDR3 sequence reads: CASRPDKLGRGGELFF. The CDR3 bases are TGTGCCAGCAGGCCCGACAAGTTGGGGCGTGGCGGGGAGCTGTTTTTT.

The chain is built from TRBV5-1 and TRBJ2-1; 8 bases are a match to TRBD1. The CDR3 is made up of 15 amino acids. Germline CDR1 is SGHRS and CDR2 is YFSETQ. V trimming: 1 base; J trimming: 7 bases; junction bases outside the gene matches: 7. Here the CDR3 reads CASSLSPGGSNEQFF. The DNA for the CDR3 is TGCGCCAGCAGCTTGTCCCCAGGGGGCTCGAATGAGCAGTTCTTC.